This T cell receptor (beta chain) was identified during a study of PD-1 blockade in classical Hodgkin lymphoma. Whole-study results and caveats: Baseline TCR diversity was reportedly lower in newly diagnosed patients than healthy donors. Diversity similar to that of newly diagnosed patients was seen at baseline in complete responders. With respect to the repertoire differences, their causes, possibly disease activity or prior therapy, remain undefined.

Libraries were prepared by immunoSEQ multiplex PCR; TCRdb keeps only in-frame clonotypes and omits some of them. The table has around 150,000 clones, 78% seen once; the top ten hold over 7.5%. Germline V lookup: CDR1 SGHRS, CDR2 YFSETQ. The ends lost 0 bases at V and 8 bases at J; junction bases unmatched: 1. The CDR3 contains 14 residues. This clone appeared many times. What it binds is not known. Each patient experienced a relapse that followed autologous stem cell transplantation, and brentuximab vedotin exposure varied. This chain connects TRBV5-1 to TRBJ2-7; 14 bases map to TRBD2. The clonotype originates from a human donor with classical Hodgkin lymphoma. Source: peripheral blood mononuclear cells (PBMCs), taken before the second cycle of nivolumab. This CDR3 is CASSLGLAGGQQYF. As DNA, the CDR3 is TGCGCCAGCAGCTTGGGACTAGCGGGGGGGCAGCAGTACTTC.